A selection of T cell receptor beta chains follows, all from one sample in a study of blood T cells in healthy people across ages. MiXCR, run by TCRdb on the 5' RACE reads, gives a single entry per CDR3 protein. The sample has over 1,500,000 distinct CDR3 sequences; 49% are singletons. Sequencing input: blood. These receptor sequences come from a woman between 40 and 55 years old in good health. Each CDR3 is given without its conserved first and last residue.

V: TRBV3-1
J: TRBJ2-3
CDR3: ASSPDRGRRSDTQY

V: TRBV12-3/TRBV12-4
J: TRBJ1-4
CDR3: ASSLGLGQAYNEKLF

V: TRBV20-1
J: TRBJ2-5
CDR3: SAKRGASRETQY

V: TRBV25-1
J: TRBJ2-1
CDR3: ASSNSKPSSYNEQF

V: TRBV5-1
J: TRBJ2-3
CDR3: ASSWQTSGASTDTQY

V: TRBV6-5
J: TRBJ1-2
CDR3: ASSRTGANYGYT

V: TRBV6-6
J: .
CDR3: ASSSTRSGFQETQY

V: TRBV5-1
J: TRBJ2-5
CDR3: ASSRNLETQY

V: TRBV20-1
J: TRBJ1-2
CDR3: SARTGIDNYGYT

V: TRBV7-2
J: TRBJ2-5
CDR3: ASSLIVSGGAETQY

V: TRBV4-2
J: TRBJ2-5
CDR3: ASSQGLAGRIGGETQY

V: TRBV4-3
J: TRBJ2-1
CDR3: ASSQVPGGPQF

V: TRBV11-2
J: TRBJ2-6
CDR3: ASRIISGANVLT

V: TRBV16
J: TRBJ1-2
CDR3: AGSQSANFYGYT

V: TRBV25-1
J: TRBJ2-5
CDR3: ASSNLGTGQETQY

V: TRBV20-1
J: TRBJ1-2
CDR3: SARAWDRAGYT

V: TRBV14
J: TRBJ1-2
CDR3: ASSQGVYKDGYT

V: TRBV3-1
J: TRBJ2-3
CDR3: ASSPLWLAGGDTQY

V: TRBV14
J: TRBJ1-1
CDR3: ASSQDWGPEAF

V: TRBV29-1
J: TRBJ1-1
CDR3: SVRAGFNTEAF

V: TRBV20-1
J: TRBJ2-7
CDR3: SASSYSYEQY

V: TRBV2
J: TRBJ1-2
CDR3: ASRKSGTGSYT

V: TRBV7-9
J: TRBJ1-1
CDR3: ASSFQGDGTEAF

V: TRBV5-6
J: TRBJ2-7
CDR3: ASSLPDRGRESQY

V: TRBV24-1
J: TRBJ2-5
CDR3: ATSDLDQGRETQY

V: TRBV3-1
J: TRBJ2-3
CDR3: ASSQVGGPDTQY

V: TRBV7-2
J: TRBJ1-2
CDR3: ASSFKIGFGQSISGYT

V: TRBV4-1
J: TRBJ1-2
CDR3: ASSQEVAGGNYGYT

V: TRBV7-2
J: TRBJ2-7
CDR3: ASSIPGTGPSYEQY

V: TRBV5-5
J: TRBJ2-4
CDR3: ASSLNRGDIQY

V: TRBV7-2
J: TRBJ1-5
CDR3: ASGPGGQQPQH

V: TRBV18
J: TRBJ2-1
CDR3: ASSPGSGNEQF

V: TRBV5-1
J: TRBJ1-2
CDR3: ASSAQDTYYGYT

V: TRBV10-1
J: TRBJ1-6
CDR3: ASSEIQGANSPLH

V: TRBV6-2/TRBV6-3
J: TRBJ2-7
CDR3: ASSYGEREQY

V: TRBV27
J: TRBJ1-5
CDR3: ASSRTRDQPQH

V: TRBV12-3/TRBV12-4
J: TRBJ2-7
CDR3: ASSSLAGASYEQY

V: TRBV2
J: TRBJ2-7
CDR3: ASSPTSSFSYEQY

V: TRBV18
J: TRBJ1-2
CDR3: ASSPLTRTRGYT

V: TRBV9
J: TRBJ1-2
CDR3: ASSARTGTNYGYT

V: TRBV20-1
J: .
CDR3: SARGGPAGLYEQY

V: TRBV6-6
J: TRBJ1-5
CDR3: ASSTGDRGGNQPQH

V: TRBV7-9
J: TRBJ2-3
CDR3: ASSFPFGGLRTDTQY